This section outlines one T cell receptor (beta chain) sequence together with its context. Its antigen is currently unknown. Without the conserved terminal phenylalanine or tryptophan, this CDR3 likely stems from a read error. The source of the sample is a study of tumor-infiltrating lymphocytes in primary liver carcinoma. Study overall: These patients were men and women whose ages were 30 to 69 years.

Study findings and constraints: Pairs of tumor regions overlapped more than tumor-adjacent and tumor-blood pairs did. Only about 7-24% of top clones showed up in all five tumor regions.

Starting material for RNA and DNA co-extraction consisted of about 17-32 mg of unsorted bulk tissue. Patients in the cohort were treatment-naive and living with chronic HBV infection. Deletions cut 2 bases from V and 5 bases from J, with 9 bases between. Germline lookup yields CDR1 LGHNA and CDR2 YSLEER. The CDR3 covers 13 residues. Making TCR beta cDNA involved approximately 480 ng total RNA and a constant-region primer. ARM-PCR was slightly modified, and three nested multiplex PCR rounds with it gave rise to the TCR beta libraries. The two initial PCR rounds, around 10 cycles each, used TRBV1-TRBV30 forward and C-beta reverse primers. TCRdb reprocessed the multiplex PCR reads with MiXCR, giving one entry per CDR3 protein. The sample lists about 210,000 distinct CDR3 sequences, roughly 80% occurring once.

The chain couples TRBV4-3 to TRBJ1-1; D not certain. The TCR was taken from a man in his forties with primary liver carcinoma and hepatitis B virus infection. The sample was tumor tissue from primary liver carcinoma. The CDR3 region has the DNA TGCGCCAGCAGCCAAAAACGTAATACTGAAGCTTTCGTT. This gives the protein CASSQKRNTEAFV.